This T cell receptor (beta chain) was observed in a study of glioma-infiltrating T cells after dendritic cell vaccination. Overall study: Autologous tumor lysate-pulsed dendritic cell vaccination was given between the early 2000s and the early 2010s.

The CDR3 is 14 amino acids. Trimming cost V 7 bases and J 0 bases, with 12 bases left between them. CDR1 and CDR2 (germline): SGHAT, FQNNGV. Profiled with immunoSEQ multiplex PCR; TCRdb holds only in-frame clones, not every one. The table has 71,000 or so clones, 80% to 85% seen once. The chain combines TRBV11-2 with TRBJ1-2; no firm D call. The sequences come from blood, collected before dendritic cell vaccination. The receptor was isolated from a human donor with glioblastoma. CDR3 nucleotides: TGTGCCAGCACCGTGGGCAGAACTAACTATGGCTACACCTTC. The encoded protein is CASTVGRTNYGYTF.